This T cell receptor (beta chain) is drawn from a study of OX40 agonist ivuxolimab in advanced cancers. Study-level findings and limits: At 0.1 to 3.0 mg/kg, CD4+ and CD8+ blood T cells expanded clonally by week 6. The investigators did not determine what antigen specificity the expanded peripheral T cells had.

Germline lookup yields CDR1 LNHDA and CDR2 SQIVND (reference sequence). Trimming cost V 3 bases and J 0 bases, with 18 bases left between them. The CDR3 totals 17 residues. In its sample, this clone was seen once. Its antigen is not known. TCRdb keeps only in-frame clones here, not all; method: immunoSEQ multiplex PCR. Found here are about 130,000 clones, 85% to 95% of them singletons; the top ten hold 0.65% to 0.9%. This receptor was taken from an adult with an advanced solid tumor such as melanoma, head and neck, liver or kidney cancer. The V call is TRBV19, the J call TRBJ2-7, with D perhaps assigned TRBD1 or TRBD2 (5 bases each). This specimen consisted of CD4+ or CD8+ T cells sorted from blood, obtained in a trial of the OX40 agonist ivuxolimab. The DNA of the CDR3 is TGTGCCAGTAGTATCGGACCTGGGGGATCTAACTCCTACGAGCAGTACTTC. It specifies CASSIGPGGSNSYEQYF.